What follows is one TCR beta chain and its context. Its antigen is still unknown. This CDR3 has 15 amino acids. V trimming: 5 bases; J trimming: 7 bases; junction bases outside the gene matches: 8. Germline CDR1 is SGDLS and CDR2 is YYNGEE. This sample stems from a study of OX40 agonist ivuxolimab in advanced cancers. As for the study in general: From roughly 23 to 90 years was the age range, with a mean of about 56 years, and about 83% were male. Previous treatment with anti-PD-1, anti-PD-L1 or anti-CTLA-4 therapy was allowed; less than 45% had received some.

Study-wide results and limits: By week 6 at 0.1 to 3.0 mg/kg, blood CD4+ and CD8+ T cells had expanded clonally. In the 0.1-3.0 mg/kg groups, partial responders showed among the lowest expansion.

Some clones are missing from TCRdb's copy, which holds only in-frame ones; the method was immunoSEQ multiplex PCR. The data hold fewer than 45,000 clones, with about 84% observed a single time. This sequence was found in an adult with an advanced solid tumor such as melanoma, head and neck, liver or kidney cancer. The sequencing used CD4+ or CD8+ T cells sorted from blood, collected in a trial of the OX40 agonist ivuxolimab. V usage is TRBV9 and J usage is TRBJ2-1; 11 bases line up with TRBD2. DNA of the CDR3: TGTGCCAGCAGGGCTTTTAGCGGGGGGGCAAATGAGCAGTTCTTC. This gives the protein CASRAFSGGANEQFF.